This entry describes one TCR beta chain. These data belong to a study of patients and donors after allogeneic stem cell transplantation. TCRdb ran MiXCR on the RT-PCR reads and lists one entry per CDR3 protein. The data hold 800,000 to 1,000,000 distinct CDR3 sequences, with more than 15% observed a single time. V trimming: 6 bases; J trimming: 0 bases; junction bases outside the gene matches: 12. The CDR3 is 16 residues long. The germline gives CDR1 DFQATT, CDR2 SNEGSKA (reference sequence). This sequence was found in a human donor who was either an allogeneic HSCT recipient or a stem cell or donor lymphocyte infusion donor (not recorded which). It is not recorded whose cells these are; they may come from a transplant donor. Sequenced input: blood, either unsorted or a sorted T cell fraction (not recorded which). The chain recombines TRBV20-1 with TRBJ2-5; 8 bases fit TRBD2. The CDR3 sequence is CSANIPVAGNQETQYF. The DNA of the CDR3 is TGCAGTGCCAACATCCCCGTAGCGGGAAACCAAGAGACCCAGTACTTC.